The text below deals with one T cell receptor beta chain. Its target is unknown. The data were taken from a study of regulatory dendritic cells for organ transplantation. Sorted subsets were CFSE-labeled and cultured approximately 5 days with allogeneic dendritic cells. CDR1 is SEHNR, CDR2 FQNEAQ, per germline (reference sequence). V lost 7 bases, J lost 0 bases, and 12 bases lay in between. This CDR3 contains 15 residues. The protocol was immunoSEQ multiplex PCR, while the TCRdb copy is restricted to in-frame clones and leaves out a portion. The sample yields approximately 12,000 clones, about 56% seen once.

The specimen sequenced was naive CD8+ T cells from blood cultured with dendritic cells. Subset here: CD45RA+ naive T cells. This clonotype originated in a human donor in good health. The chain is built from TRBV7-9 and TRBJ2-2; maybe TRBD1 (6 bases). The CDR3 coding sequence is TGTGCCAGCAACGTAGGGGGAGCGAACACCGGGGAGCTGTTTTTT. This codes for CASNVGGANTGELFF.